This TCR beta chain was sequenced during a study of regulatory T cells in long-lasting Graves disease. Arm-PCR with iRepertoire HTBI primers amplified the CDR3 regions for these TCR beta libraries. TCRdb reanalysed the multiplex PCR reads using MiXCR and keeps one entry per CDR3 protein. The table includes 520,000 or so distinct CDR3 sequences, 12% detected once. The time point was: newly diagnosed GD, antithyroid drugs for less than 3 months. The TCR library used RNA extracted from PBMCs. CDR3 length: 17 amino acids. V dropped 5 bases and J dropped 4; count of bases not matched to a gene: 16. Germline assignment: CDR1 LNHDA and CDR2 SQIVND (reference sequence). The table lists this clonotype with a few counts. This sample also appeared in a second study, on T cells in Graves' hyperthyroidism and ophthalmopathy. From that paper: Most expanded thyroid clonotypes above 0.001 recurred in blood.

The sequencing used peripheral blood mononuclear cells (PBMCs), collected at new diagnosis, from a patient treated with antithyroid drugs. The chain couples TRBV19 to TRBJ1-2, with 7 bases identical to TRBD1. The receptor was derived from a woman aged 25 to 45 with Graves disease. The CDR3 DNA sequence: TGTGCCAGTAGTTCCAGGGGGACCTATCGATTTGGCTATGGCTACACCTTC. Amino acids: CASSSRGTYRFGYGYTF.